The text below deals with one T cell receptor beta chain. In this sample, this clonotype turned up many times. Its antigen is not yet known. No base quality information exists; no much larger clone differs at one position. V and J lose 2 bases and 7 bases, and a span of 18 bases separates them. The CDR3 has 16 amino acids, counting the end cysteine and phenylalanine. Only the CDR3 part of the read is kept: 48 bases, read in frame from the first base. As encoded in the germline V gene (reference sequence), CDR1 is LNHDA while CDR2 is SQIVND. The entry originates in a study of T cell repertoires in cytomegalovirus infection (dated by TCRdb to 2018 to 2020). About the investigation overall: Because public TCR beta signatures pointed to carriage of CMV infection together with the matching HLA type, the HLA type of each donor mattered for the analysis. The research as a whole found: The ex vivo response was dominated by HLA-C-restricted CMV-specific TCR beta clonotypes, which also provided the single most frequent clonotype in two of eight donors. Carriers of CMV infection plus the relevant HLA type were discriminated by the cumulative frequency of public TCR beta family members in the study cohort and in an independent roughly 400-donor cohort.

TCRdb names Illumina HiSeq 1500 as the instrument used. Using fastp at Q25 and MiXCR, TCRdb reprocessed the public reads and kept productive beta chains. Each record represents a unique CDR3 protein, reported with the most common genes and DNA among its rows. The sample table contains 250,000 or so distinct CDR3 sequences; only one count was recorded for 12% of them. Approximately 1.6% of the sample is in the top ten clones. Sample: PBMCs. The sequence links TRBV19 to TRBJ2-1; the D region possibly corresponds to TRBD2 (7 bases align). This receptor was identified in a human donor in good health (CMV status not recorded). Some clones in this sample may be carry-over from other donors' samples. The CDR3 region reads CASSIPSRGPGNEQFF. The DNA sequence follows: TGTGCCAGTAGTATACCCTCGCGGGGGCCAGGGAATGAGCAGTTCTTC.